This entry lists 26 T cell receptor beta chains sequenced from one sample in a study of beta chain features in type 1 diabetes. cDNA synthesis used the whole RNA isolate, giving expressed TCRB sequences. Sequencing used immunoSEQ multiplex PCR; TCRdb keeps in-frame clones, though not all of them. Of 350,000 to 450,000 clones listed, around 16% were seen once; the top ten hold 0.019%. Material for sequencing was naive CD4+ T cells from blood. These receptors were taken from a woman under 30 in good health.

This chain's CDR3 is CASSFLGSDETQYF. The CDR3 nucleotides read TGCGCCAGCAGCTTTCTGGGGAGCGACGAGACCCAGTACTTC. This sequence joins TRBV5-1 and TRBJ2-5; D possibly corresponds to TRBD2 (5 bases). The V gene's germline CDR1 is SGHRS and CDR2 YFSETQ. The V end lost 2 bases, the J end lost 5 bases, and 13 bases lay between the germline ends. The CDR3 is 14 residues long.

This clone was counted only a few times. The V and J genes are TRBV18 and TRBJ2-3, with 13 bases identical to TRBD2. The CDR3 has 17 residues. Trimming cost V 4 bases and J 4 bases; bases outside gene matches: 8. Germline assignment: CDR1 KGHSH and CDR2 LQKENI. The CDR3 region is CASSLRGLAGESDTQYF. CDR3 bases: TGTGCCAGCTCACTGCGAGGACTAGCGGGAGAGTCAGATACGCAGTATTTT.

The CDR3 loop is CASSLFDSGSSYNEQFF. DNA of the CDR3: TGTGCCAGCTCACTATTTGATAGCGGCAGCTCCTACAATGAGCAGTTCTTC. The gene calls are TRBV18 and TRBJ2-1; perhaps TRBD2 as D (6 bases). The CDR3 runs 17 residues. Trimming pared 4 bases from V and 0 bases from J, leaving 16 bases between. Per germline, CDR1 KGHSH and CDR2 LQKENI.

The chain uses TRBV7-2 and TRBJ1-2; tentative D call: TRBD1 (6 bases). Trimming cost V 0 bases and J 5 bases, with 16 bases left between them. This CDR3 region has 16 residues. Looked up from germline, CDR1 is SGHTA and CDR2 is FQGNSA. The CDR3 bases are TGTGCCAGCAGCTTAGCGCAATGGACAGCGGGATATGGCTACACCTTC. It codes for CASSLAQWTAGYGYTF.

This clone has more than one count but fewer than ten. V usage is TRBV15 and J usage is TRBJ1-1, with a weak D call TRBD1 (6 bases). Per the germline V gene, CDR1 is LNHNV and CDR2 is YYDKDF (reference sequence). Trimming took off 1 base at V and 1 base at J, with 19 bases between the two ends. The CDR3 length is 18 residues. The CDR3 protein is CATSRVIFSTGRNTEAFF. The CDR3 coding sequence is TGTGCCACCAGCAGAGTCATCTTCTCTACAGGGAGGAACACTGAAGCTTTCTTT.

This clone showed up just a few times. The rearrangement links TRBV7-3 to TRBJ2-1; TRBD2 agrees at 10 bases. This CDR3 spans 15 amino acids. J lost 7 bases, V lost 3 bases, and 6 bases had no gene match. Germline CDR1 reads SGHTA; CDR2 reads FQGTGA. The CDR3 region has the DNA TGTGCCAGCAGCTTGGGGACTAGCGAGGTAAATGAGCAGTTCTTC. This translates into CASSLGTSEVNEQFF.

The CDR3 DNA reads TGTGCCAGCAGCGTAGCAAGTGGGAGCTCTGGGGCCAACGTCCTGACTTTC. Residues: CASSVASGSSGANVLTF. This sequence joins TRBV9 and TRBJ2-6; tentatively, D is TRBD2 (5 bases). V was pared by 0 bases and J by 0 bases, with 10 bases between. The CDR3 runs 17 residues. The V gene's germline CDR1 is SGDLS and CDR2 YYNGEE.

This clone was counted a few times. The V and J genes are TRBV5-4 and TRBJ2-6, with D possibly matching TRBD2 (5 bases). CDR3 length equals 15 residues. Germline CDR1 reads SGHNT; CDR2 reads YYREEE (reference sequence). With 2 bases removed from V and 2 bases from J, the gap between germline ends came to 8 bases. The CDR3: CASSFEGPGANVLTF. The CDR3 DNA is TGTGCCAGCAGCTTCGAGGGCCCTGGGGCCAACGTCCTGACTTTC.

This clone was found a few times. The chain employs TRBV9 and TRBJ2-2, with D possibly matching TRBD2 (7 bases). CDR1 is SGDLS and CDR2 is YYNGEE in the germline V gene. V lost 4 bases to trimming and J lost 0 bases, with 10 bases between them. The CDR3 totals 15 residues. The CDR3 loop is CASSPGGANTGELFF. In DNA form, the CDR3 reads TGTGCCAGCAGCCCGGGGGGCGCGAACACCGGGGAGCTGTTTTTT.

This clone has just a few counts. The chain recombines TRBV29-1 with TRBJ2-5, with 8 bases matching TRBD2. The germline CDR1 and CDR2 sequences are SQVTM and ANQGSEA. With V trimmed by 2 bases and J by 5 bases, 10 bases remained unmatched. The length of the CDR3 is 15 residues. The CDR3 sequence is CSVESTGLVTETQYF. CDR3 DNA sequence: TGCAGCGTTGAAAGTACGGGACTAGTGACGGAGACCCAGTACTTC.

The chain is built from TRBV7-9 and TRBJ2-5; D is unclear. Trimming pared 0 bases from V and 2 bases from J, leaving 10 bases between. The CDR3 runs 15 residues. The V gene's germline CDR1 is SEHNR and CDR2 FQNEAQ (reference sequence). The CDR3 here is CASSLALGDQETQYF. The CDR3, as DNA: TGTGCCAGCAGCTTAGCGCTCGGTGATCAAGAGACCCAGTACTTC.

V and J are TRBV25-1 and TRBJ1-1; 9 bases are shared with TRBD1. J was trimmed by 9 bases and V by 7 bases; bases with no gene match: 9. CDR1 is MGHDK and CDR2 is SYGVNS in the germline V gene. The CDR3 extends over 13 amino acids. CDR3 loop: CASISGQGIKAFF. The CDR3 DNA reads TGTGCCAGCATTTCGGGACAGGGAATAAAAGCTTTCTTT.

The chain is built from TRBV7-9 and TRBJ2-5; 10 bases line up with TRBD1. The V and J ends lost 5 bases and 8 bases, in that order; junction bases with no gene match: 11. CDR3 length: 15 residues. Germline CDR1 and CDR2: SEHNR and FQNEAQ (reference sequence). The CDR3 sequence: CASSNRDRGPLTQYF. The CDR3 coding sequence is TGTGCCAGCAGCAACCGGGACAGGGGCCCCCTCACCCAGTACTTC.

This clone came up a few times. The chain uses TRBV4-3 and TRBJ1-2, with D perhaps matching TRBD1 (5 bases). CDR1 and CDR2 (germline): LGHNA, YSLEER. Trimming left V 3 bases short and J 7 bases short, with 9 bases between. This CDR3 contains 12 residues. Here the CDR3 reads CASSQGGSGYTF. The CDR3 nucleotides read TGCGCCAGCAGCCAGGGGGGGAGTGGCTACACCTTC.

CDR3 DNA: TGTGCCAGCAGATACAGGGAAAACAACAATGAGCAGTTCTTC. Encoded protein: CASRYRENNNEQFF. The rearrangement uses TRBV25-1 and TRBJ2-1; tentative D call: TRBD1 (6 bases). Germline CDR1 MGHDK, CDR2 SYGVNS. Deletions cut 6 bases from V and 5 bases from J, with 14 bases between. This CDR3 spans 14 amino acids.

This chain connects TRBV6-4 to TRBJ1-5, with 9 bases lining up with TRBD1. The CDR3 spans 15 residues. Germline loops: CDR1 MRHNA, CDR2 SNTAGT. The J segment lost 4 bases and the V segment lost 2 bases, leaving 3 bases of the junction unmatched. The CDR3 DNA reads TGTGCCAGCAGTGACACAGGGACAGGGAATCAGCCCCAGCATTTT. Its translation is CASSDTGTGNQPQHF.

J is TRBJ2-3 and V is TRBV28, with D possibly matching TRBD2 (5 bases). This CDR3 is built from 15 residues. Germline-derived CDR1 and CDR2 are MDHEN and SYDVKM. V was shortened by 7 bases and J by 0 bases, with 14 bases between the two germline ends. The CDR3, as DNA: TGTGCCAGCACGCGGACTGACCCTAGCACAGATACGCAGTATTTT. Protein: CASTRTDPSTDTQYF.

The rearrangement links TRBV6-5 to TRBJ1-5; D uncertain. Germline V gives CDR1 MNHEY, CDR2 SVGAGI. V lost 0 bases, J lost 2 bases, and 8 bases lay in between. The CDR3 totals 15 residues. In DNA, the CDR3 is TGTGCCAGCAGTTACTCGCTCACGGGCAATCAGCCCCAGCATTTT. This translates into CASSYSLTGNQPQHF.

The V call is TRBV29-1, the J call TRBJ2-7, with 7 nucleotides matching TRBD2. Germline V gene sequence: CDR1 SQVTM, CDR2 ANQGSEA. V was clipped by 2 bases and J by 1 base; unmatched bases: 5. The CDR3 runs to 14 residues. The CDR3 DNA is TGCAGCGTTGAATTCGGGAGGAAGTCCTACGAGCAGTACTTC. This encodes CSVEFGRKSYEQYF.

In its sample, this clone was seen a few times. The chain links TRBV7-9 to TRBJ2-5, with D possibly TRBD1 on 5 matching bases. Germline V gene sequence: CDR1 SEHNR, CDR2 FQNEAQ (reference sequence). The CDR3 sequence is 14 residues long. With 8 bases removed from V and 2 bases from J, the gap between germline ends came to 15 bases. The CDR3 region is CASDSGKGQETQYF. DNA for the CDR3: TGTGCCAGCGACTCAGGGAAAGGTCAAGAGACCCAGTACTTC.

The J gene is TRBJ1-5, the V gene TRBV7-2; unclear D gene. In germline, CDR1 is SGHTA, CDR2 FQGNSA. There are 13 residues in the CDR3. V lost 6 bases and J lost 1, with 7 bases in between. CDR3 coding DNA: TGTGCCAGCAGTCCACAGAGCAATCAGCCCCAGCATTTT. Translating it yields CASSPQSNQPQHF. Filled out from reference TRBV7-2 and TRBJ1-5, the complete variable domain reads GAGVSQSPSNKVTEKGKDVELRCDPISGHTALYWYRQSLGQGLEFLIYFQGNSAPDKSGLPSDRFSAERTGGSVSTLTIQRTQQEDSAVYLCASSPQSNQPQHFGDGTRLSIL.

This clone was counted only a few times. This rearrangement joins TRBV6-5 to TRBJ2-5, with 7 bases identical to TRBD2. V trimming: 6 bases; J trimming: 3 bases; junction bases outside the gene matches: 10. Germline CDR1 and CDR2: MNHEY and SVGAGI. The CDR3 is made up of 15 amino acids. The CDR3 region is CASRPVGLAEETQYF. The CDR3 region has the DNA TGTGCCAGCAGGCCCGTCGGGCTAGCGGAAGAGACCCAGTACTTC.

A few counts support this clone. The chain employs TRBV29-1 and TRBJ1-1; D not certain. Germline CDR1 is SQVTM and CDR2 is ANQGSEA. V lost 3 bases to trimming and J lost 6 bases, with 14 bases between them. There are 13 residues in the CDR3. The CDR3 here is CSVDPGEVAEAFF. DNA of the CDR3: TGCAGCGTTGATCCCGGGGAAGTCGCTGAAGCTTTCTTT.

V gene TRBV19 combines with J gene TRBJ2-5, with 8 bases lining up with TRBD1. The CDR3 runs 14 residues. Germline CDR1 reads LNHDA; CDR2 reads SQIVND (reference sequence). The ends lost 3 bases at V and 9 bases at J; junction bases unmatched: 9. The CDR3 region is CASSIGRTGSPQYF. The CDR3 DNA is TGTGCCAGTAGTATTGGCCGGACAGGGTCTCCCCAGTACTTC. Supplemented by reference TRBV19 and TRBJ2-5, the full variable domain reads DGGITQSPKYLFRKEGQNVTLSCEQNLNHDAMYWYRQDPGQGLRLIYYSQIVNDFQKGDIAEGYSVSREKKESFPLTVTSAQKNPTAFYLCASSIGRTGSPQYFGPGTRLLVL.

The rearrangement uses TRBV11-2 and TRBJ1-5; D may be TRBD1 (6 bases). This CDR3 has 19 amino acids. V was pared by 2 bases and J by 0 bases, with 20 bases between. Germline assignment: CDR1 SGHAT and CDR2 FQNNGV. Here the CDR3 reads CASSLRAQGRRDSNQPQHF. The CDR3 DNA sequence: TGTGCCAGCAGCTTAAGGGCACAGGGTCGAAGGGATAGCAATCAGCCCCAGCATTTT.

The J gene is TRBJ2-1, the V gene TRBV29-1; TRBD1 aligns across 10 bases. Germline V gives CDR1 SQVTM, CDR2 ANQGSEA. The CDR3 covers 11 residues. The CDR3, as DNA: TGCAGTGGACAGGGGGTCAATGAGCAGTTCTTC. It yields the protein CSGQGVNEQFF.